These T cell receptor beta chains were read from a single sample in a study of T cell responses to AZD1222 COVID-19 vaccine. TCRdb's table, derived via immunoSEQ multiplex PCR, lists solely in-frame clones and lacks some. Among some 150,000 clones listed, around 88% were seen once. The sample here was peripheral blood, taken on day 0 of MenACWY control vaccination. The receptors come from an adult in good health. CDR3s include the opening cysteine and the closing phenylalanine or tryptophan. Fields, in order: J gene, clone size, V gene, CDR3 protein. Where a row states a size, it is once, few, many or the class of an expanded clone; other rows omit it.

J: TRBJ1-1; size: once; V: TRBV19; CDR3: CASSITLTVNTEAFF
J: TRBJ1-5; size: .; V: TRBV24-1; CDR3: CATSDSRGGASQPQHF
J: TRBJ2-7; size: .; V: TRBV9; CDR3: CASSVGVAGTYEQYF
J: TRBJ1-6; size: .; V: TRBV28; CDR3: CASSLGNSPLHF
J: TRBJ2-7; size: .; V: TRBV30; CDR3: CAWSRLARVGQYF
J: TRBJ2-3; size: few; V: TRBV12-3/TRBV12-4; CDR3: CASSSTSWDTQYF
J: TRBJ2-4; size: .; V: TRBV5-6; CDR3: CASSLGTSGGNIQYF
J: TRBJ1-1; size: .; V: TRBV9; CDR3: CASSVQTGSTEAFF
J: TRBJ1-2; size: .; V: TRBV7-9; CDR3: CASSFWDGTIGYTF
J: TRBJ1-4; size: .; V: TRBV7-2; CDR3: CASGSFDGRANEKLFF
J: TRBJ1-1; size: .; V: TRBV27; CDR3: CASSPGTGSLYNEAFF
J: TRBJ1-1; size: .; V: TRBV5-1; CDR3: CASSRTGGVENTEAFF
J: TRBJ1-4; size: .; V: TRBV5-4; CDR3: CASSLKATNEKLFF
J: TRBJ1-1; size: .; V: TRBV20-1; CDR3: CSARMNTEAFF
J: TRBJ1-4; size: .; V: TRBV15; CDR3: CATTRGQGAGGEKLFF
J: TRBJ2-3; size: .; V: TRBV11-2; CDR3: CASSHRTSGAIGTQYF
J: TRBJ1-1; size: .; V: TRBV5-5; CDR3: CASSRGGVAEAFF
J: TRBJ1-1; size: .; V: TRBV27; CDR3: CASSYLSQGNTEAFF
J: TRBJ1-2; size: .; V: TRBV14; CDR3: CASSQEARGNYGYTF
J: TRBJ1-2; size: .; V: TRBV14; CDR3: CASSQGPPDEPNNYGYTF
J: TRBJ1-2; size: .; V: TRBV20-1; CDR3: CSASPLGGEQVYGYTF
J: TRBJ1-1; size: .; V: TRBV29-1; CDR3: CSVERDKNTEAFF
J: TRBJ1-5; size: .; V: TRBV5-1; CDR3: CASSPDSNQPQHF
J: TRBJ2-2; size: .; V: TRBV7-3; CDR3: CASSSGHGELFF
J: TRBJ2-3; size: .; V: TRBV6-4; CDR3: CASSPTGGADTQYF
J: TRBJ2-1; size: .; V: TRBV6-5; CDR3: CASSYSSVYNEQFF
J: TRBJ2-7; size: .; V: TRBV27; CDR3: CASSFGGSEQYF
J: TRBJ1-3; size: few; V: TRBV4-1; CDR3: CASTTTGMDTIYF
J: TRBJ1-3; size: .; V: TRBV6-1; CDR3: CASSEGRYSGNTIYF
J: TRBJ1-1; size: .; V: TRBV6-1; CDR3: CASSEAAGGAFF
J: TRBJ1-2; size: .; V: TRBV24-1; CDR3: CATSAPGLLDGYTF
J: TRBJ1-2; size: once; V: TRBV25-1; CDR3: CASSVPDSQGYGYTF
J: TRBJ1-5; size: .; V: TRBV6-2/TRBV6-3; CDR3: CASSLDRYQPQHF
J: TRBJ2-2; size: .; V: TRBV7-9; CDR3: CASSAGTENTGELFF
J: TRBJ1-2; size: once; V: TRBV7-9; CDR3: CASSLAPPYGYTF
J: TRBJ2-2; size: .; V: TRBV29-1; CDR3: CSVRGILTGELFF
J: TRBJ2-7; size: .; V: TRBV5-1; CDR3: CASSSSGGQFYEQYF
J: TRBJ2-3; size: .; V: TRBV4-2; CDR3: CASSQLLRGSGGGTDTQYF
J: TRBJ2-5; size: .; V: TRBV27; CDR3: CASSLGSGGLKETQYF
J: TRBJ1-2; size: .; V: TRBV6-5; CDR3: CASSWGEPTGNYGYTF
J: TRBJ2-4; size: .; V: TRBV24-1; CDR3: CATSDFRDGKNIQYF
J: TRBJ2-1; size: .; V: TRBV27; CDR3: CASRPEAGVDEQFF
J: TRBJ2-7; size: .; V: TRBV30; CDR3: CAWRKTYEQYF
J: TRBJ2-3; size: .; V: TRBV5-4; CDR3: CASSLLVAVYTDTQYF
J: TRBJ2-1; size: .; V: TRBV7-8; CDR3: CASSLWGSYNEQFF